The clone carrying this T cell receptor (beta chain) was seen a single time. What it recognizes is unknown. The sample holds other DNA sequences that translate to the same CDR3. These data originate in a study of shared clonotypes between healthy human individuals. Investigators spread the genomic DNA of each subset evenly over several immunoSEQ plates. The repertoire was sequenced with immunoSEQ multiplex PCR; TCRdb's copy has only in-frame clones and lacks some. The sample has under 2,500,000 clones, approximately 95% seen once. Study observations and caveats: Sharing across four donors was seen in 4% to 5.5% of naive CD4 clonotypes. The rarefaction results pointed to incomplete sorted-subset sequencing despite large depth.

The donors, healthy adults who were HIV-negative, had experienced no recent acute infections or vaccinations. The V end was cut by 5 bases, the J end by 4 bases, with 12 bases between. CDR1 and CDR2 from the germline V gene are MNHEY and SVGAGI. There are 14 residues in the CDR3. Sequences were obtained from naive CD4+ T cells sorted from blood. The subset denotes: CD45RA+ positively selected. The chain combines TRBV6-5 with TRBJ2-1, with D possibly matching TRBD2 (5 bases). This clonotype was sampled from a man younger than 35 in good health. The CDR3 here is CASSRSGGYNEQFF. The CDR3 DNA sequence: TGTGCCAGCAGTCGATCCGGCGGGTACAATGAGCAGTTCTTC.